Shown below are 21 T cell receptor beta chains from a single sample sequenced in a study of T cell responses to AZD1222 COVID-19 vaccine (TCRdb year 2021). The method was the immunoSEQ multiplex PCR assay. TCRdb took this table from immuneACCESS and kept in-frame rearrangements with V and J called. Such tables lack part of the clones; where checked against another copy, unresolved V genes explain under half of the gap, and the rest is unexplained. Here the sample has about 200,000 clones; about 92% occur a single time. 1% to 1.5% of the sample is taken by the ten largest. Explained via the paper, the time point label denotes: baseline before first vaccination. The sample in question was peripheral blood, obtained on day 0 of AZD1222 vaccination. Receptors were obtained from an adult in good health.

This clone was picked up one time. The chain links TRBV9 to TRBJ2-1; 9 bases are a match to TRBD2. The J segment lost 7 bases and the V segment lost 0 bases, leaving 5 bases of the junction unmatched. This CDR3 has 15 amino acids. Germline lookup yields CDR1 SGDLS and CDR2 YYNGEE. This CDR3 is CASSVGSGGFNEQFF. For the CDR3, the DNA is TGTGCCAGCAGCGTAGGAAGCGGGGGGTTTAATGAGCAGTTCTTC.

The chain is built from TRBV5-1 and TRBJ1-2, with 7 bases identical to TRBD1. V shed 0 bases and J 8 bases; nucleotides not matched to a gene: 4. The CDR3 loop spans 13 amino acids. CDR1 and CDR2 from the germline V gene are SGHRS and YFSETQ. Here the CDR3 DNA reads TGCGCCAGCAGCTTGGAAGACAGGGACGGCTACACCTTC. Encoded protein: CASSLEDRDGYTF.

V is TRBV2 and J is TRBJ2-2, with TRBD2 matching over 9 bases. CDR3 size: 14 residues. The germline gives CDR1 SNHLY, CDR2 FYNNEI. V shed 7 bases and J 6 bases; nucleotides not matched to a gene: 6. This CDR3 reads CASTIRGGAGELFF. For the CDR3, the DNA is TGTGCCAGCACAATACGCGGGGGGGCCGGGGAGCTGTTTTTT.

The genes are TRBV5-1 and TRBJ1-1; D is unclear. Per germline, CDR1 SGHRS and CDR2 YFSETQ. Trimming left V 4 bases short and J 4 bases short, with 17 bases between. This CDR3 spans 15 amino acids. This CDR3 reads CASSLTSDGTTEAFF. The CDR3 bases are TGCGCCAGCAGCCTAACCTCCGACGGTACCACTGAAGCTTTCTTT. Looking up the rest from reference TRBV5-1 and TRBJ1-1 gives the full variable domain: KAGVTQTPRYLIKTRGQQVTLSCSPISGHRSVSWYQQTPGQGLQFLFEYFSETQRNKGNFPGRFSGRQFSNSRSEMNVSTLELGDSALYLCASSLTSDGTTEAFFGQGTRLTVV.

V is TRBV18 and J is TRBJ1-6; TRBD1 matches at 9 bases. The germline gives CDR1 KGHSH, CDR2 LQKENI. The CDR3 length is 15 residues. J lost 8 bases, V lost 3 bases, and 5 bases had no gene match. CDR3 nucleotide sequence: TGTGCCAGCTCACCGGGACAGGGTCGGGATTCACCCCTCCACTTT. Translation: CASSPGQGRDSPLHF.

The chain carries TRBV5-1 and TRBJ2-1, with 10 bases aligning to TRBD2. The CDR3 contains 17 residues. With 4 bases clipped from V and 6 bases from J, the junction kept 13 bases outside the gene matches. CDR1 and CDR2 (germline): SGHRS, YFSETQ. The CDR3 is CASSPGLSGGAGNEQFF. CDR3 in DNA: TGCGCCAGCAGCCCGGGACTAAGCGGGGGGGCTGGCAATGAGCAGTTCTTC.

V and J are TRBV7-9 and TRBJ2-1; 8 nucleotides line up with TRBD2. V was pared by 3 bases and J by 5 bases, with 9 bases of the junction left unmatched. The CDR3 spans 16 residues. Germline lookup yields CDR1 SEHNR and CDR2 FQNEAQ (reference sequence). CDR3 nucleotide sequence: TGTGCCAGCAGCTTCGGAGCGGGGGCCCTTGACAATGAGCAGTTCTTC. Amino acids: CASSFGAGALDNEQFF.

The chain couples TRBV19 to TRBJ1-1, with 7 bases identical to TRBD1. The CDR3 sequence is 14 residues long. Germline CDR1 and CDR2: LNHDA and SQIVND (reference sequence). Trimming at V came to 5 bases and at J to 6 bases, leaving 9 bases not matched to a gene. DNA for the CDR3: TGTGCCAGTAGTGTCAGGGGGGTAAGGGCTGAAGCTTTCTTT. Translation gives CASSVRGVRAEAFF.

The chain uses TRBV6-5 and TRBJ2-7, with no clear D. The V end lost 4 bases, the J end lost 0 bases, and 4 bases lay between the germline ends. Germline CDR1 MNHEY, CDR2 SVGAGI. This CDR3 spans 12 amino acids. This CDR3 is CASSSASYEQYF. The DNA of the CDR3 is TGTGCCAGCAGTTCAGCCTCCTACGAGCAGTACTTC.

The V and J genes are TRBV7-8 and TRBJ2-7; D might be TRBD2 (6 bases). The length of the CDR3 is 13 residues. V lost 5 bases, J lost 7 bases, and 15 bases lay in between. Germline V gene lookup returns CDR1 SGHVS and CDR2 FQNEAQ. The CDR3 bases are TGTGCCAGCAGCCCCGGGACTCGGGGGGAGCAGTACTTC. This encodes CASSPGTRGEQYF.

The V call is TRBV19, the J call TRBJ1-5; no definite D call. Germline assignment: CDR1 LNHDA and CDR2 SQIVND (reference sequence). The V end was cut by 6 bases, the J end by 0 bases, with 9 bases between. The CDR3 length is 14 residues. CDR3 region: CASRGPNSNQPQHF. CDR3 sequence (DNA): TGTGCCAGTAGAGGGCCAAATAGCAATCAGCCCCAGCATTTT.

V is TRBV6-1 and J is TRBJ2-4, with TRBD2 identical over 11 bases. CDR1 MNHNS and CDR2 SASEGT come from the germline V gene. The CDR3 has 16 residues. The V gene end was trimmed by 3 bases and the J gene end by 6 bases; junction bases not matched to a gene: 7. The CDR3 here is CASSDLAGGPGNIQYF. The CDR3 coding sequence is TGTGCCAGCAGTGACTTAGCGGGGGGGCCGGGAAACATTCAGTACTTC.

This clone was seen once. This rearrangement joins TRBV27 to TRBJ1-2; D possibly corresponds to TRBD1 (5 bases). This CDR3 contains 17 residues. Germline assignment: CDR1 MNHEY and CDR2 SMNVEV (reference sequence). Trimming pared 6 bases from V and 2 bases from J, leaving 22 bases between. The CDR3 DNA follows: TGTGCCAGCAGAACCCCCAAGGCACAGGCGCTAAACTATGGCTACACCTTC. It codes for CASRTPKAQALNYGYTF.

This chain links TRBV5-8 with TRBJ1-1, with 7 bases lining up with TRBD1. The CDR3 sequence is 13 residues long. Germline V gene data show CDR1 as SGHTS and CDR2 as YDEGEE. V gave up 2 bases and J gave up 6 bases; unmatched junction bases: 4. The CDR3, as DNA: TGTGCCAGCAGCTTTCGACAGGGTTCTGAAGCTTTCTTT. It codes for CASSFRQGSEAFF.

This clone was seen once. The rearrangement uses TRBV10-3 and TRBJ1-4; no clear D. CDR3 length: 15 residues. CDR1 is ENHRY and CDR2 is SYGVKD in the germline V gene. Between the trimmed V and J ends, which lost 0 bases and 1 base, there was a span of 6 bases. Here the CDR3 DNA reads TGTGCCATCAGTGAGTCTAGGGAAACTAATGAAAAACTGTTTTTT. It is translated as CAISESRETNEKLFF.

V gene TRBV6-2 or TRBV6-3 combines with J gene TRBJ1-4; D gene unclear. Trimming removed 4 bases from V and 6 bases from J, with 12 bases in between. Germline CDR1 is MNHEY and CDR2 is SVGEGT. The CDR3 has 14 residues. In DNA, the CDR3 is TGTGCCAGCAGTTTTGACCCTCGGTATGAAAAACTGTTTTTT. Its translation is CASSFDPRYEKLFF.

V usage is TRBV27 and J usage is TRBJ2-2; D possibly corresponds to TRBD2 (5 bases). V lost 6 bases, J lost 1 base, and 9 bases lay in between. Germline CDR1 reads MNHEY; CDR2 reads SMNVEV (reference sequence). CDR3 size: 14 residues. Here the CDR3 reads CASRLGRNTGELFF. The CDR3 bases are TGTGCCAGCAGACTGGGGAGGAACACCGGGGAGCTGTTTTTT.

This clone appeared a single time. V and J are TRBV10-3 and TRBJ1-1; the match to TRBD1 covers 11 bases. V shed 0 bases, J shed 0 bases, and the junction held 6 bases outside the gene matches. The CDR3 runs 18 residues. Germline lookup yields CDR1 ENHRY and CDR2 SYGVKD. The CDR3 spells CAISESRTGGKMNTEAFF. For the CDR3, the DNA is TGTGCCATCAGTGAGTCACGGACAGGGGGCAAAATGAACACTGAAGCTTTCTTT.

This chain joins TRBV10-1 and TRBJ2-2, with D maybe TRBD1 (5 bases). V was cut by 5 bases and J by 7 bases, with 8 bases left in between. Per germline, CDR1 WNHNN and CDR2 SYGVQD (reference sequence). The CDR3 covers 12 residues. In nucleotides, the CDR3 is TGCGCCAGCAGTCCCAGGGTCGGGGAGCTGTTTTTT. Encoded protein: CASSPRVGELFF.

This clone was detected once. V is TRBV5-4 and J is TRBJ2-7, with D uncertain. Germline values: CDR1 SGHNT, CDR2 YYREEE (reference sequence). V was cut by 6 bases and J by 0 bases, with 4 bases left in between. The CDR3 contains 11 residues. CDR3 amino acids: CASTDSYEQYF. CDR3 bases: TGTGCCAGCACAGACTCCTACGAGCAGTACTTC.

This clone was observed a single time. The V and J genes are TRBV6-1 and TRBJ1-2, with D possibly matching TRBD1 (6 bases). The CDR3 runs 18 residues. Germline values: CDR1 MNHNS, CDR2 SASEGT. Trimming shortened V by 2 bases and J by 1 base, and 20 bases separated the two germline ends. CDR3 residues: CASSEPPTSSRGNYGYTF. The CDR3 region has the DNA TGTGCCAGCAGTGAACCCCCCACGAGTAGCAGGGGTAACTATGGCTACACCTTC.